The 27 T cell receptor beta chains below all came from one sample that was sequenced in a study of blood T cell repertoires in COVID-19 (dated by TCRdb to the early 2020s). The library came from the immunoSEQ multiplex PCR assay. Held by TCRdb, this immuneACCESS table contains in-frame sequences only and omits some clones. Under half of the omission traces to an unresolved V gene where checked; the cause of the rest is unknown. The sample profile shows roughly 130,000 clones; approximately 80% of them were found once. Together, the top ten hold over 2.5% of the sample. The specimen was peripheral blood. The receptors here all came from a woman aged 80 or over with acute or convalescent COVID-19.

The chain is built from TRBV4-3 and TRBJ2-2; a weak D match, TRBD2 (7 bases). V was clipped by 0 bases and J by 0 bases, with 11 bases between them. From germline, CDR1 is LGHNA and CDR2 YSLEER. The CDR3 is 17 amino acids. CDR3 coding DNA: TGCGCCAGCAGCCAAGACCGGGGGGCAGCGAACACCGGGGAGCTGTTTTTT. It codes for CASSQDRGAANTGELFF.

The chain carries TRBV3-1 (or the pseudogene TRBV3-2) and TRBJ1-6; D is possibly TRBD1 (5 bases). The CDR3 has 14 amino acids. Germline values: CDR1 LGHDT, CDR2 YNNKEL (reference sequence). Between the trimmed V and J ends, which lost 2 bases and 13 bases, there was a span of 15 bases. The CDR3 DNA follows: TGTGCCAGCAGCCAAAGATCCGCAGGGCTCCCCCTCCACTTT. It is translated as CASSQRSAGLPLHF.

The chain combines TRBV5-1 with TRBJ2-2; 9 bases agree with TRBD1. The CDR3 sequence is 19 residues long. CDR1 and CDR2 (germline): SGHRS, YFSETQ. V shed 1 base and J 4 bases; nucleotides not matched to a gene: 14. The CDR3, as DNA: TGCGCCAGCAGCTTGTGGGGGCTTGCCCGACAGGGGGGCACCGGGGAGCTGTTTTTT. Protein product: CASSLWGLARQGGTGELFF.

This clone was recorded once. The chain is built from TRBV2 and TRBJ1-1, with a possible D match to TRBD1 (5 bases). Trimming cost V 3 bases and J 4 bases, with 9 bases left between them. CDR1 is SNHLY, CDR2 FYNNEI, per germline. The CDR3 spans 13 residues. CDR3 sequence reads: CASSDPGLTEAFF. CDR3 nucleotide sequence: TGTGCCAGCAGTGATCCAGGGCTCACTGAAGCTTTCTTT.

This chain connects TRBV5-1 to TRBJ1-1, with TRBD1 matching 8 bases. The CDR3 is 15 residues long. Germline CDR1 and CDR2: SGHRS and YFSETQ. Germline trimming cut 2 bases from V and 3 bases from J; bases unmatched to any gene: 6. CDR3: CASSFTGGRDTEAFF. For the CDR3, the DNA is TGCGCCAGCAGCTTTACAGGGGGTAGGGACACTGAAGCTTTCTTT.

The chain employs TRBV7-2 and TRBJ1-1; possible D gene TRBD1, 6 bases. Looked up from germline, CDR1 is SGHTA and CDR2 is FQGNSA. The CDR3 has 15 residues. Trimming pared 2 bases from V and 8 bases from J, leaving 18 bases between. This chain's CDR3 is CASSLQGSMKGEAFF. In DNA form, the CDR3 reads TGTGCCAGCAGCTTACAGGGGTCTATGAAGGGGGAAGCTTTCTTT.

The chain links TRBV11-1 to TRBJ1-1; 7 bases align to TRBD1. This CDR3 is 16 amino acids long. Per the germline V gene, CDR1 is SGHAT and CDR2 is FQDESV (reference sequence). Trimming took 5 bases from V and 1 from J; bases not matched to a gene: 10. The CDR3 region is CASSPLRDSQNTEAFF. The CDR3 nucleotides read TGTGCCAGCAGCCCTCTCCGGGACAGCCAGAACACTGAAGCTTTCTTT. The full variable domain, with the rest looked up from reference TRBV11-1 and TRBJ1-1, is EAEVAQSPRYKITEKSQAVAFWCDPISGHATLYWYRQILGQGPELLVQFQDESVVDDSQLPKDRFSAERLKGVDSTLKIQPAELGDSAMYLCASSPLRDSQNTEAFFGQGTRLTVV.

The chain is built from TRBV9 and TRBJ1-1; D remains unclear. V was clipped by 0 bases and J by 0 bases, with 9 bases between them. Germline V gene lookup returns CDR1 SGDLS and CDR2 YYNGEE. The CDR3 has 15 amino acids. CDR3 DNA: TGTGCCAGCAGCGTAGGTGAGGTCATGAACACTGAAGCTTTCTTT. Translation: CASSVGEVMNTEAFF. The full variable domain, with the rest looked up from reference TRBV9 and TRBJ1-1, is DSGVTQTPKHLITATGQRVTLRCSPRSGDLSVYWYQQSLDQGLQFLIQYYNGEERAKGNILERFSAQQFPDLHSELNLSSLELGDSALYFCASSVGEVMNTEAFFGQGTRLTVV.

V is TRBV29-1 and J is TRBJ1-2; TRBD1 aligns across 9 bases. The CDR3 is made up of 16 amino acids. CDR1 and CDR2 (germline): SQVTM, ANQGSEA. V gave up 1 base and J gave up 4 bases; unmatched junction bases: 10. The CDR3 here is CSVEGVGTGNAYGYTF. The CDR3 region has the DNA TGCAGCGTTGAAGGGGTGGGGACAGGGAATGCCTATGGCTACACCTTC.

This rearrangement joins TRBV15 to TRBJ1-2; 9 bases are shared with TRBD1. The CDR3 covers 15 residues. V was pared by 6 bases and J by 7 bases, with 12 bases of the junction left unmatched. Germline V gene data show CDR1 as LNHNV and CDR2 as YYDKDF (reference sequence). The DNA for the CDR3 is TGTGCCACCAGGGGACCGGGACAGGGTGCTTTTGGCTACACCTTC. Amino acids: CATRGPGQGAFGYTF.

This clone was observed a single time. This sequence joins TRBV18 and TRBJ1-4, with D perhaps matching TRBD1 (5 bases). V lost 1 base and J 5 bases, leaving 8 bases between the germline ends. The CDR3 loop spans 14 amino acids. Germline assignment: CDR1 KGHSH and CDR2 LQKENI. The CDR3 reads CASSPRKGNEKLFF. CDR3 nucleotide sequence: TGTGCCAGCTCACCACGGAAGGGGAATGAAAAACTGTTTTTT.

V gene TRBV6-2 or TRBV6-3 combines with J gene TRBJ2-2, with 8 bases that match TRBD2. The J segment lost 2 bases and the V segment lost 5 bases, leaving 16 bases of the junction unmatched. Germline CDR1 is MNHEY and CDR2 is SVGEGT. CDR3 length: 19 residues. CDR3 protein: CASSPTLRAGAKNTGELFF. CDR3 coding DNA: TGTGCCAGCAGTCCGACCCTTCGAGCGGGGGCGAAAAACACCGGGGAGCTGTTTTTT.

This chain's CDR3 is CASSKAYYTEAFF. CDR3 sequence (DNA): TGTGCCAGCAGCAAAGCCTACTACACTGAAGCTTTCTTT. The J gene is TRBJ1-1, the V gene TRBV21-1. TRBV21-1 is termed a pseudogene. The CDR3 is made up of 13 amino acids.

This clone was seen a few times. The V call is TRBV11-2, the J call TRBJ2-1; 7 nucleotides line up with TRBD2. The V segment lost 0 bases and the J segment 4 bases; nucleotides outside the gene matches: 3. The germline gives CDR1 SGHAT, CDR2 FQNNGV. The CDR3 consists of 15 residues. The DNA of the CDR3 is TGTGCCAGCAGCTTAGAAAGCGGGGCTTACAATGAGCAGTTCTTC. This encodes CASSLESGAYNEQFF.

V usage is TRBV27 and J usage is TRBJ1-1; 7 bases match TRBD1. Germline V lookup: CDR1 MNHEY, CDR2 SMNVEV (reference sequence). V gave up 7 bases and J gave up 3 bases; unmatched junction bases: 11. The CDR3 has 15 residues. The CDR3 region has the DNA TGTGCCAGCACCCGGCGTTGGGGGACAGACACTGAAGCTTTCTTT. Protein: CASTRRWGTDTEAFF.

The chain couples TRBV15 to TRBJ2-1; a weak D match, TRBD1 (5 bases). Germline V CDR1 and CDR2: LNHNV, YYDKDF (reference sequence). The CDR3 spans 14 residues. Between the trimmed V and J ends, which lost 11 bases and 5 bases, there was a span of 19 bases. The CDR3 region has the DNA TGTGCCGCCCGAGGAAAAGACAGCAACAATGAGCAGTTCTTC. Translation: CAARGKDSNNEQFF. The whole variable domain, filled in from reference TRBV15 and TRBJ2-1, reads DAMVIQNPRYQVTQFGKPVTLSCSQTLNHNVMYWYQQKSSQAPKLLFHYYDKDFNNEADTPDNFQSRRPNTSFCFLDIRSPGLGDTAMYLCAARGKDSNNEQFFGPGTRLTVL.

The V and J genes are TRBV18 and TRBJ1-1; the match to TRBD1 covers 7 bases. This CDR3 contains 16 residues. Germline loops: CDR1 KGHSH, CDR2 LQKENI. V was clipped by 3 bases and J by 0 bases; unmatched bases: 7. The CDR3: CASSPSPGQMNTEAFF. In nucleotides, the CDR3 is TGTGCCAGCTCACCTTCACCGGGACAGATGAACACTGAAGCTTTCTTT.

J is TRBJ1-5 and V is TRBV11-2; D might be TRBD1 (6 bases). From germline, CDR1 is SGHAT and CDR2 FQNNGV. V lost 5 bases and J lost 5, with 13 bases in between. The CDR3 has 14 amino acids. The CDR3 bases are TGTGCCAGCAGCCAGGGGAGAAGAGATCAGCCCCAGCATTTT. Translation gives CASSQGRRDQPQHF.

The chain uses TRBV6-5 and TRBJ1-4; tentative D call: TRBD1 (6 bases). The CDR3 is made up of 16 amino acids. Germline V gene lookup returns CDR1 MNHEY and CDR2 SVGAGI. Deletions cut 6 bases from V and 1 base from J, with 15 bases between. The CDR3 sequence is CASRYQGLGTNEKLFF. Here the CDR3 DNA reads TGTGCCAGCAGGTACCAGGGGCTTGGAACTAATGAAAAACTGTTTTTT.

This clone was recorded only once. V is TRBV12-5 and J is TRBJ2-3; D might be TRBD1 (5 bases). Germline CDR1 LGHNT, CDR2 FRNRAP. This CDR3 spans 15 amino acids. Trimming pared 4 bases from V and 1 base from J, leaving 12 bases between. CDR3 sequence reads: CASGSTVRGTDTQYF. Written as DNA, the CDR3 is TGTGCTAGTGGTTCGACAGTAAGGGGCACAGATACGCAGTATTTT.

J is TRBJ2-2 and V is TRBV18, with unresolved D. V was trimmed by 4 bases and J by 1 base, leaving 7 bases between them. CDR1 KGHSH and CDR2 LQKENI come from the germline V gene. This CDR3 has 14 amino acids. The CDR3 spells CASSLNRNTGELFF. CDR3 nucleotide sequence: TGTGCCAGCTCACTAAACAGGAACACCGGGGAGCTGTTTTTT.

V is TRBV5-1 and J is TRBJ2-1, with 8 bases matching TRBD1. Germline-derived CDR1 and CDR2 are SGHRS and YFSETQ. The CDR3 totals 15 residues. Trimming cost V 7 bases and J 1 base; bases outside gene matches: 7. The CDR3, as DNA: TGCGCCAGCTCTTACCGGACAGGGTCCTACAATGAGCAGTTCTTC. Encoded protein: CASSYRTGSYNEQFF.

The rearrangement joins TRBV25-1 to TRBJ1-1; D gene ambiguous. Germline V gives CDR1 MGHDK, CDR2 SYGVNS. V was trimmed by 0 bases and J by 0 bases, leaving 11 bases between them. This CDR3 contains 16 residues. Here the CDR3 DNA reads TGTGCCAGCAGTGAATACAGCGGACTTATGAACACTGAAGCTTTCTTT. It is translated as CASSEYSGLMNTEAFF.

DNA of the CDR3: TGCGCCAGCAGCTGGAACGCCGGGACTAGAGCTGCCGAGCAGTTCTTC. Protein: CASSWNAGTRAAEQFF. V is TRBV5-1 and J is TRBJ2-1; 8 bases are shared with TRBD2. Germline V gene data show CDR1 as SGHRS and CDR2 as YFSETQ. The CDR3 sequence is 16 residues long. V lost 3 bases, J lost 10 bases, and 15 bases stayed unmatched.

The chain is built from TRBV7-6 and TRBJ2-7; 7 nucleotides match TRBD1. V dropped 4 bases and J dropped 2; count of bases not matched to a gene: 11. The CDR3 contains 16 residues. The germline V gene has CDR1 SGHVS and CDR2 FNYEAQ. CDR3 region: CASSSYSRDSAYEQYF. The CDR3 region has the DNA TGTGCCAGCAGCTCTTACTCTAGGGACAGTGCCTACGAGCAGTACTTC.

This sequence joins TRBV2 and TRBJ1-2; 8 bases align to TRBD1. The V segment lost 6 bases and the J segment 0 bases; nucleotides outside the gene matches: 9. CDR3 length equals 16 residues. Germline lookup yields CDR1 SNHLY and CDR2 FYNNEI. CDR3 loop: CASREQTGVANYGYTF. The CDR3 nucleotides are TGTGCCAGCAGGGAACAGACAGGGGTGGCTAACTATGGCTACACCTTC.

This chain links TRBV2 with TRBJ1-5; TRBD1 agrees at 7 bases. The germline gives CDR1 SNHLY, CDR2 FYNNEI. The V and J ends lost 7 bases and 1 base, in that order; junction bases with no gene match: 7. The CDR3 is made up of 15 amino acids. The CDR3 is CASKQGTRSNQPQHF. CDR3 sequence (DNA): TGTGCCAGCAAACAGGGGACGAGAAGCAATCAGCCCCAGCATTTT.